This TCR beta chain comes out of a study of blood T cell repertoires in COVID-19. Study summary: Samples taken during acute and convalescent COVID-19 were collected in the United States, Italy and Spain.

The CDR3 runs to 18 residues. Unmatched junction bases numbered 9, after V lost 0 bases and J lost 2 bases. Germline loops: CDR1 LGHNA, CDR2 YNFKEQ. Data came from immunoSEQ multiplex PCR; TCRdb stores just in-frame clones and leaves some out. The repertoire includes tens of thousands of clones, about 92% of them detected once, and less than 0.6% sits in the top ten. Seattle researchers signed up patients amid active infection and tracked them longitudinally. V gene TRBV4-2 combines with J gene TRBJ1-2, with 10 bases lining up with TRBD1. Sequenced: peripheral blood. The receptor's source is a man aged 45-65 years with COVID-19, enrolled during active disease. CDR3 coding DNA: TGTGCCAGCAGCCAAGACCGACAGGGGGCTAACCGAAACTATGGCTACACCTTC. Residues: CASSQDRQGANRNYGYTF.